The 9 T cell receptor beta chains given below trace back to one sample, sequenced in a study of blood T cell repertoires in COVID-19. Repertoires were generated with immunoSEQ multiplex PCR, while TCRdb's copy carries only in-frame clones and drops some. The sample records about 76,000 clones, 87% being singletons. The material sequenced was peripheral blood. These receptors came from a young man with acute or convalescent COVID-19.

V is TRBV5-1 and J is TRBJ2-2; perhaps TRBD2 as D (6 bases). Germline CDR1 is SGHRS and CDR2 is YFSETQ. V was pared by 7 bases and J by 4 bases, with 17 bases between. The CDR3 consists of 15 residues. This CDR3 is CASPSRLAATGELFF. CDR3 sequence (DNA): TGCGCCAGCCCCTCCCGCTTAGCGGCCACCGGGGAGCTGTTTTTT.

In its sample, this clone was seen a few times. The V call is TRBV4-2, the J call TRBJ2-5; 10 nucleotides line up with TRBD2. Germline trimming cut 4 bases from V and 3 bases from J; bases unmatched to any gene: 2. CDR1 and CDR2 from the germline V gene are LGHNA and YNFKEQ. This CDR3 is 14 amino acids long. CDR3 DNA: TGTGCCAGCAGCCCCCTAGCGGGAGAAGAGACCCAGTACTTC. The encoded protein is CASSPLAGEETQYF.

A note on this clone: Compared with germline, one end of the junction differs, possibly owing to a read error. The chain joins TRBV29-1 to TRBJ1-1, with 10 bases lining up with TRBD1. Germline lookup yields CDR1 SQVTM and CDR2 ANQGSEA. The CDR3 spans 15 residues. CDR3 amino acids: CSVEEDRGMNTEAFF. The CDR3 nucleotides read TGCAGCGTGGAAGAGGACAGGGGGATGAACACTGAAGCTTTCTTT. The variable domain in full, with the rest retrieved from reference TRBV29-1 and TRBJ1-1, is SAVISQKPSRDICQRGTSLTIQCQVDSQVTMMFWYRQQPGQSLTLIATANQGSEATYESGFVIDKFPISRPNLTFSTLTVSNMSPEDSSIYLCSVEEDRGMNTEAFFGQGTRLTVV.

The chain is built from TRBV19 and TRBJ2-3, with D hard to call. The CDR3 is made up of 12 amino acids. Trimming removed 5 bases at V and 0 bases at J, with 3 bases between. CDR1 is LNHDA and CDR2 is SQIVND in the germline V gene (reference sequence). CDR3 in amino acids: CASSLSTDTQYF. CDR3 coding DNA: TGTGCCAGTAGTCTTAGCACAGATACGCAGTATTTT.

The chain joins TRBV18 to TRBJ2-7, with 7 positions matching TRBD1. J lost 0 bases, V lost 5 bases, and 7 bases had no gene match. This CDR3 contains 15 residues. Germline loops: CDR1 KGHSH, CDR2 LQKENI. The CDR3 spells CASSGSGGLSYEQYF. CDR3 sequence (DNA): TGTGCCAGCTCAGGATCAGGGGGTCTCTCCTACGAGCAGTACTTC. The variable domain in full, completed from reference TRBV18 and TRBJ2-7, reads NAGVMQNPRHLVRRRGQEARLRCSPMKGHSHVYWYRQLPEEGLKFMVYLQKENIIDESGMPKERFSAEFPKEGPSILRIQQVVRGDSAAYFCASSGSGGLSYEQYFGPGTRLTVT.

This clone was detected only once. This chain links TRBV4-1 with TRBJ2-2; 8 nucleotides agree with TRBD2. Germline loops: CDR1 MGHRA, CDR2 YSYEKL. V shed 1 base and J 5 bases; nucleotides not matched to a gene: 0. CDR3 length equals 14 residues. The CDR3 nucleotides read TGCGCCAGCAGCCAAGCTAGCGGGACCGGGGAGCTGTTTTTT. This codes for CASSQASGTGELFF.

This chain connects TRBV5-6 to TRBJ2-5; 9 bases line up with TRBD2. The V segment lost 2 bases and the J segment 5 bases; nucleotides outside the gene matches: 10. This CDR3 is built from 16 residues. CDR1 SGHDT and CDR2 YYEEEE come from the germline V gene. The CDR3: CASSFWAGGPGETQYF. CDR3 DNA: TGTGCCAGCAGCTTCTGGGCGGGAGGGCCTGGGGAGACCCAGTACTTC. Together with reference TRBV5-6 and TRBJ2-5, the CDR3 gives the full variable domain: DAGVTQSPTHLIKTRGQQVTLRCSPKSGHDTVSWYQQALGQGPQFIFQYYEEEERQRGNFPDRFSGHQFPNYSSELNVNALLLGDSALYLCASSFWAGGPGETQYFGPGTRLLVL.

This sequence joins TRBV24-1 and TRBJ2-7, with TRBD2 matching 10 bases. The CDR3 consists of 17 residues. With V trimmed by 2 bases and J by 2 bases, 8 bases remained unmatched. Germline CDR1 and CDR2: KGHDR and SFDVKD. Here the CDR3 DNA reads TGTGCCACCAGTGATTCCAGACTAGCGGGCGAGCCCTACGAGCAGTACTTC. The encoded protein is CATSDSRLAGEPYEQYF.

This rearrangement joins TRBV3-1 (or the pseudogene TRBV3-2) to TRBJ2-6; D is ambiguous. The CDR3 loop spans 14 amino acids. Germline V CDR1 and CDR2: LGHDT, YNNKEL (reference sequence). The V gene lost 4 bases and the J gene lost 3 bases, with 7 bases spanning the gap. The CDR3 region is CASSLRGGANVLTF. The DNA of the CDR3 is TGTGCCAGCAGCCTCAGAGGTGGGGCCAACGTCCTGACTTTC.